This TCR beta chain was recorded in a study of T cell repertoires in cytomegalovirus infection. As for the study in general: Public TCR beta signatures indicated both CMV infection and matching HLA type.

CDR1 is SGHDT and CDR2 is YYEEEE in the germline V gene. This CDR3 region has 12 residues. Concerning this clonotype: The antigen is unknown. A junction end diverges from the germline sequence, so it may reflect a read error.

In TCRdb, the reads were re-called with MiXCR into one record per CDR3 protein. The data show roughly 990,000 distinct CDR3 sequences, with approximately 31% seen just once and 11% to 15% held by the top ten. This receptor was obtained from a human donor in good health (CMV status not recorded). Some clones in this sample may be carry-over from other donors' samples. The V and J genes are TRBV5-6 and TRBJ2-7, with 7 bases that match TRBD1. The sample in question was cultured CD8+ T cells from PBMCs, obtained from culture after CMV antigen stimulation. The CDR3 reads CASSLGSGTDNF. The CDR3 nucleotides are TGTGCCAGCAGCTTGGGTTCCGGGACAGACAATTTC.